The 12 T cell receptor beta chains given below trace back to one sample, sequenced in a study of STAT5B mutations in CD4+ large granular lymphocyte leukemia. TCRdb keeps only in-frame clones here, not all; method: immunoSEQ multiplex PCR. This sample yields under 25,000 clones, of which about 79% are seen a single time; 8.5% to 10% belongs to the top ten. The sample comprised CD4+ T cells from blood buffy coats. The source is a human donor in good health.

The V gene is TRBV6-1, the J gene TRBJ2-5, with D perhaps matching TRBD1 (5 bases). The CDR3 extends over 16 amino acids. Trimming removed 2 bases from V and 5 bases from J, with 18 bases in between. In germline, CDR1 is MNHNS, CDR2 SASEGT. The CDR3 DNA sequence: TGTGCCAGCAGTGAACCCAAGGGGTCGGCGTTGGAGACCCAGTACTTC. Translation: CASSEPKGSALETQYF.

This chain joins TRBV7-2 and TRBJ1-3; unclear D gene. The length of the CDR3 is 14 residues. Trimming removed 2 bases at V and 4 bases at J, with 9 bases between. Germline V gene data show CDR1 as SGHTA and CDR2 as FQGNSA. CDR3 sequence (DNA): TGTGCCAGCAGCTTACCGACACTCGGAAACACCATATATTTT. Amino acid sequence: CASSLPTLGNTIYF.

The rearrangement links TRBV28 to TRBJ2-3; no clear D. Germline V gene sequence: CDR1 MDHEN, CDR2 SYDVKM. The CDR3 is 13 amino acids. Trimming removed 5 bases at V and 5 bases at J, with 11 bases between. CDR3 bases: TGTGCCAGCAGTCAGCCCCCCCGAGATACGCAGTATTTT. This encodes CASSQPPRDTQYF.

In its sample, this clone was seen a few times. The chain joins TRBV12-5 to TRBJ1-2; TRBD1 matches at 7 bases. This CDR3 is 13 amino acids long. The germline CDR1 and CDR2 sequences are LGHNT and FRNRAP. J was trimmed by 7 bases and V by 2 bases; bases with no gene match: 4. The CDR3 reads CASGLSSGGGYTF. The CDR3 coding sequence is TGTGCTAGTGGTTTGAGTTCAGGGGGTGGCTACACCTTC. The whole variable domain, filled in from reference TRBV12-5 and TRBJ1-2, reads DARVTQTPRHKVTEMGQEVTMRCQPILGHNTVFWYRQTMMQGLELLAYFRNRAPLDDSGMPKDRFSAEMPDATLATLKIQPSEPRDSAVYFCASGLSSGGGYTFGSGTRLTVV.

In the case of this clone: The junction departs from germline at one end; a sequencing error may be responsible. This sequence joins TRBV5-4 and TRBJ2-5; D possibly corresponds to TRBD2 (5 bases). Germline-derived CDR1 and CDR2 are SGHNT and YYREEE (reference sequence). The CDR3 is made up of 13 amino acids. The CDR3 DNA is TGTGCCAGCAGCTCTAGCCCCCAAGGGACCCAGTACTTC. This translates into CASSSSPQGTQYF.

The chain uses TRBV2 and TRBJ2-7; TRBD1 matches at 9 bases. J was trimmed by 2 bases and V by 7 bases; bases with no gene match: 15. The CDR3 contains 17 residues. Germline V gene data show CDR1 as SNHLY and CDR2 as FYNNEI. The chain's CDR3 is CASMGQGGLRSAYEQYF. The CDR3 DNA reads as TGTGCCAGCATGGGACAGGGAGGTTTGCGGAGTGCCTACGAGCAGTACTTC.

The rearrangement joins TRBV4-2 to TRBJ2-6; TRBD2 might be the D (5 bases). CDR1 LGHNA and CDR2 YNFKEQ come from the germline V gene. There are 17 residues in the CDR3. V was trimmed by 0 bases and J by 1 base, leaving 10 bases between them. CDR3 sequence: CASSQDVEGSGANVLTF. DNA for the CDR3: TGTGCCAGCAGCCAAGATGTTGAGGGATCTGGGGCCAACGTCCTGACTTTC.

The chain joins TRBV28 to TRBJ2-1; no firm D call. The CDR3 loop spans 13 amino acids. Deletions cut 7 bases from V and 6 bases from J, with 13 bases between. Germline CDR1 reads MDHEN; CDR2 reads SYDVKM. DNA for the CDR3: TGTGCCAGCACTCGTGGTGGCACCAATGAGCAGTTCTTC. It yields the protein CASTRGGTNEQFF.

The chain combines TRBV6-6 with TRBJ2-5; D is possibly TRBD1 or TRBD2 (6 bases each). Germline values: CDR1 MNHNY, CDR2 SVGAGI (reference sequence). V dropped 5 bases and J dropped 5 bases, with 21 bases sitting between them. The CDR3 extends over 16 amino acids. CDR3 sequence reads: CASSKNRDSQGETQYF. The CDR3 coding sequence is TGTGCCAGCAGTAAAAACCGGGACTCTCAGGGGGAGACCCAGTACTTC.

CDR3 DNA: TGTGCCAGCAGTTACTTCCGTGGGGGGCGGGAGCTGTTTTTT. Translated, it gives CASSYFRGGRELFF. The J gene is TRBJ2-2, the V gene TRBV6-5; D possibly uses TRBD1 or TRBD2 (6 bases each). Germline V gives CDR1 MNHEY, CDR2 SVGAGI. The CDR3 extends over 14 amino acids. Trimming pared 1 base from V and 9 bases from J, leaving 12 bases between.

The J gene is TRBJ2-3, the V gene TRBV5-4; 11 bases match TRBD2. The CDR3 extends over 15 amino acids. Germline V gene sequence: CDR1 SGHNT, CDR2 YYREEE (reference sequence). The V and J ends lost 0 bases and 5 bases, in that order; junction bases with no gene match: 2. CDR3 sequence: CASSLEGLAVDTQYF. The CDR3, as DNA: TGTGCCAGCAGCTTGGAGGGACTAGCGGTAGATACGCAGTATTTT.

This clone was found a few times. The chain recombines TRBV14 with TRBJ1-1, with D tentatively TRBD1 (5 bases). CDR1 and CDR2 from the germline V gene are SGHDN and FVKESK. The V end lost 8 bases, the J end lost 4 bases, and 17 bases lay between the germline ends. The length of the CDR3 is 14 residues. The CDR3 reads CASYDSSRATEAFF. The CDR3 DNA sequence: TGTGCCAGCTATGACAGTAGTAGGGCCACTGAAGCTTTCTTT.